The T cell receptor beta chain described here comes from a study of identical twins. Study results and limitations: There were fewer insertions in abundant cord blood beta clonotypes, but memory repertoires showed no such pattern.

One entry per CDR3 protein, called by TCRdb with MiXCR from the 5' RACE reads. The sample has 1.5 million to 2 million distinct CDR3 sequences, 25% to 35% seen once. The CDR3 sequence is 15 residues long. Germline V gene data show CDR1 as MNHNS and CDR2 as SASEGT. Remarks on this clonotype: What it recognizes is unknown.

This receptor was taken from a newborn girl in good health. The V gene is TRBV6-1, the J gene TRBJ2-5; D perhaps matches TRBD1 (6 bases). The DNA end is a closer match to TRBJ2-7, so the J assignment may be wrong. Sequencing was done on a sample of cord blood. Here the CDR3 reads CASRNRAQVPYEQYF. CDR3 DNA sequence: TGTGCCAGCAGGAACAGGGCCCAAGTCCCTTACGAGCAGTACTTC.